These 4 T cell receptor beta chains originate from one sample sequenced in a study of kidney transplant recipient with SARS-CoV-2 infection. TCRdb fed the reads into MiXCR, producing one record per CDR3 protein. The table lists fewer than 250,000 distinct CDR3 sequences, around 28% of them singletons. This specimen was a blood sample, taken at baseline and on roughly day 110 from a kidney transplant recipient. These receptors all come from a male patient aged 30 to 39 who had COVID-19 and was a kidney transplant recipient. The graft donor may be the source of some T cells.

The V call is TRBV20-1, the J call TRBJ2-5, with D possibly being TRBD2 (6 bases). V was trimmed by 1 base and J by 4 bases, leaving 16 bases between them. CDR3 size: 15 residues. Germline values: CDR1 DFQATT, CDR2 SNEGSKA (reference sequence). The CDR3 spells CSARAVGSIGETQYF. For the CDR3, the DNA is TGCAGTGCTAGAGCGGTCGGGAGTATAGGAGAGACCCAGTACTTC.

This clonotype showed up just a few times. The chain combines TRBV16 with TRBJ1-2; the D is unclear. This CDR3 is 17 amino acids long. In germline, CDR1 is KGHSY, CDR2 FQNENV. V shed 4 bases and J shed 4 bases, with 22 bases lying between them. CDR3: CASSRHTVVRKTYGYTF. In nucleotides, the CDR3 is TGTGCCAGCAGCCGTCACACGGTCGTTAGAAAGACCTATGGCTACACCTTC. Drawing the rest from reference TRBV16 and TRBJ1-2, the complete variable domain is GEEVAQTPKHLVRGEGQKAKLYCAPIKGHSYVFWYQQVLKNEFKFLISFQNENVFDETGMPKERFSAKCLPNSPCSLEIQATKLEDSAVYFCASSRHTVVRKTYGYTFGSGTRLTVV.

Concerning this clonotype itself: A far bigger clonotype differs at one base, so this is likely a read error. The chain employs TRBV6-5 and TRBJ2-3, with D perhaps being TRBD1 or TRBD2 (5 bases each). The CDR3 contains 15 residues. Trimming left V 7 bases short and J 2 bases short, with 16 bases between. The germline V gene has CDR1 MNHEY and CDR2 SVGAGI. The CDR3 DNA reads TGTGCCAGCACCGTGGGGGTGTTGCTCACAGATACGCAGTATTTT. This encodes CASTVGVLLTDTQYF.

On this clonotype itself: A read error may be the cause here, since a much bigger clone is one base away. The chain recombines TRBV4-2 with TRBJ1-5, with a tentative D call TRBD1 (5 bases). Looked up from germline, CDR1 is LGHNA and CDR2 is YNFKEQ. Trimming stripped 0 bases from V and 0 bases from J, with 12 bases between. The CDR3 runs to 17 residues. CDR3 DNA: TGTGCCAGCAGCCAAGATAACCGGGGGTCTAGCAATCAGCCCCAGCATTTT. Translation: CASSQDNRGSSNQPQHF.